Shown below are 30 T cell receptor beta chains from a single sample sequenced in a study of OX40 agonist ivuxolimab in advanced cancers. Sequencing used immunoSEQ multiplex PCR; TCRdb keeps in-frame clones, though not all of them. The table shows roughly 17,000 clones, with roughly 73% occurring only once. The sample in question was CD4+ or CD8+ T cells sorted from blood, obtained in a trial of the OX40 agonist ivuxolimab. These receptors were taken from an adult with an advanced solid tumor such as melanoma, head and neck, liver or kidney cancer.

The rearrangement links TRBV6-5 to TRBJ2-7; tentative D call: TRBD2 (5 bases). Per germline, CDR1 MNHEY and CDR2 SVGAGI. The ends were cut back, 5 bases at V and 0 bases at J, with 11 bases in the middle. This CDR3 contains 14 residues. CDR3 bases: TGTGCCAGCAGTGCCCGGGGAAGCTCCTACGAGCAGTACTTC. Its translation: CASSARGSSYEQYF.

The J gene is TRBJ2-7, the V gene TRBV19, with 11 bases aligning to TRBD2. Losses at the gene ends were 5 bases for V and 3 bases for J; bases not matched to a gene: 3. The CDR3 totals 14 residues. Germline CDR1 and CDR2: LNHDA and SQIVND (reference sequence). The DNA of the CDR3 is TGTGCCAGTAGTCCCGGGACTAGCGGCTACGAGCAGTACTTC. It specifies CASSPGTSGYEQYF.

In DNA, the CDR3 is TGTGCCAGCAGCTTTAGGCCAGAAAGCACAGATACGCAGTATTTT. As protein: CASSFRPESTDTQYF. The J gene is TRBJ2-3, the V gene TRBV5-4, with unresolved D. Trimming stripped 2 bases from V and 0 bases from J, with 10 bases between. Per the germline V gene, CDR1 is SGHNT and CDR2 is YYREEE (reference sequence). The CDR3 is made up of 15 amino acids.

CDR3 region: CASSLGVMNTEAFF. CDR3 DNA: TGCGCCAGCAGCTTGGGAGTGATGAACACTGAAGCTTTCTTT. The chain uses TRBV5-1 and TRBJ1-1; no clear D gene. Germline V CDR1 and CDR2: SGHRS, YFSETQ. The germline V and J ends were trimmed by 0 bases and 0 bases, with 6 bases remaining between them. This CDR3 is built from 14 residues.

The chain is built from TRBV7-8 and TRBJ2-5, with D perhaps matching TRBD2 (6 bases). The CDR3 is 15 amino acids. V was trimmed by 1 base and J by 0 bases, leaving 9 bases between them. Germline V gene sequence: CDR1 SGHVS, CDR2 FQNEAQ. CDR3: CASSLGAGNQETQYF. CDR3 coding DNA: TGTGCCAGCAGCTTAGGGGCGGGGAACCAAGAGACCCAGTACTTC.

V gene TRBV7-7 combines with J gene TRBJ2-7; D is unresolved. Germline CDR1 SSHAT, CDR2 FNYEAQ (reference sequence). The V end lost 2 bases, the J end lost 4 bases, and 9 bases lay between the germline ends. The length of the CDR3 is 13 residues. The CDR3: CASSLLDGYEQYF. The CDR3 DNA follows: TGTGCCAGCAGCTTATTGGACGGTTACGAGCAGTACTTC.

This clone was recorded only once. The chain carries TRBV30 and TRBJ1-1; D call uncertain. The germline V and J ends were trimmed by 3 bases and 2 bases, with 10 bases remaining between them. Germline V CDR1 and CDR2: GTSNPN, SVGIG (reference sequence). This CDR3 region has 13 residues. In nucleotides, the CDR3 is TGTGCCTGGAGATTGGGCAGAAACACTGAAGCTTTCTTT. It is translated as CAWRLGRNTEAFF.

V and J are TRBV11-2 and TRBJ1-1; D is ambiguous. Germline CDR1 and CDR2: SGHAT and FQNNGV. The CDR3 sequence is 16 residues long. Trimming cost V 4 bases and J 1 base, with 16 bases left between them. The CDR3 DNA reads TGTGCCAGCAGCTCGAGAACATCATCTAAGAACACTGAAGCTTTCTTT. This encodes CASSSRTSSKNTEAFF.

The chain has TRBV5-8 and TRBJ1-1; D may be TRBD1 (6 bases). Germline V gene data show CDR1 as SGHTS and CDR2 as YDEGEE. The CDR3 has 13 amino acids. The V end lost 4 bases, the J end lost 5 bases, and 12 bases lay between the germline ends. CDR3 loop: CASSVQGGTEAFF. CDR3 coding DNA: TGTGCCAGCAGCGTACAGGGCGGGACTGAAGCTTTCTTT. Complete variable domain (other parts from reference TRBV5-8 and TRBJ1-1): EAGVTQSPTHLIKTRGQQATLRCSPISGHTSVYWYQQALGLGLQFLLWYDEGEERNRGNFPPRFSGRQFPNYSSELNVNALELEDSALYLCASSVQGGTEAFFGQGTRLTVV.

The chain joins TRBV6-5 to TRBJ1-5; D is unclear. The length of the CDR3 is 12 residues. The germline gives CDR1 MNHEY, CDR2 SVGAGI. Deletions cut 5 bases from V and 4 bases from J, with 6 bases between. In nucleotides, the CDR3 is TGTGCCAGCAGTACGGGTAATCAGCCCCAGCATTTT. Protein sequence: CASSTGNQPQHF.

This sequence joins TRBV7-9 and TRBJ1-2, with TRBD1 as a possible D gene (5 bases). Germline V gene sequence: CDR1 SEHNR, CDR2 FQNEAQ (reference sequence). The CDR3 totals 15 residues. Deletions cut 6 bases from V and 4 bases from J, with 18 bases between. The CDR3: CASSWGGRDPYGYTF. The CDR3 DNA follows: TGTGCCAGCAGTTGGGGCGGGAGGGACCCCTATGGCTACACCTTC.

This rearrangement joins TRBV27 to TRBJ1-3, with D perhaps matching TRBD1 (6 bases). V lost 9 bases to trimming and J lost 4 bases, with 10 bases between them. In germline, CDR1 is MNHEY, CDR2 SMNVEV (reference sequence). The CDR3 spans 12 residues. As DNA, the CDR3 is TGTGCCAGTAGGGGGGCCGGAAACACCATATATTTT. Residues: CASRGAGNTIYF.

This chain joins TRBV19 and TRBJ2-1, with 14 bases identical to TRBD2. CDR1 LNHDA and CDR2 SQIVND come from the germline V gene (reference sequence). CDR3 length equals 14 residues. Trimming removed 5 bases from V and 8 bases from J; junction bases left unmatched: 2. The CDR3 nucleotides read TGTGCCAGTAGTGGGACTAGCGGGAGCTATGAGCAGTTCTTC. Translated, it gives CASSGTSGSYEQFF. Full variable domain (missing parts from reference TRBV19 and TRBJ2-1): DGGITQSPKYLFRKEGQNVTLSCEQNLNHDAMYWYRQDPGQGLRLIYYSQIVNDFQKGDIAEGYSVSREKKESFPLTVTSAQKNPTAFYLCASSGTSGSYEQFFGPGTRLTVL.

The chain uses TRBV5-6 and TRBJ2-7; perhaps TRBD2 as D (6 bases). V was pared by 3 bases and J by 4 bases, with 17 bases between. CDR3 length: 15 residues. Per the germline V gene, CDR1 is SGHDT and CDR2 is YYEEEE. The CDR3 DNA is TGTGCCAGCAGCTCAACCGGGACTCCCTATTACGAGCAGTACTTC. It codes for CASSSTGTPYYEQYF.

The J gene is TRBJ2-1, the V gene TRBV7-9, with D uncertain. The CDR3 loop spans 16 amino acids. Germline values: CDR1 SEHNR, CDR2 FQNEAQ (reference sequence). The V gene lost 5 bases and the J gene lost 0 bases, with 14 bases spanning the gap. CDR3 nucleotides: TGTGCCAGCAGCCCCATGGCACCCTCCTCCTACAATGAGCAGTTCTTC. Protein: CASSPMAPSSYNEQFF.

This chain connects TRBV11-2 to TRBJ2-1; D perhaps matches TRBD2 (5 bases). The V and J ends lost 8 bases and 4 bases respectively, with 9 bases between them. CDR1 and CDR2 from the germline V gene are SGHAT and FQNNGV. The CDR3 has 12 amino acids. The CDR3 loop reads CASHGGYNEQFF. Written as DNA, the CDR3 is TGTGCCAGCCATGGCGGGTACAATGAGCAGTTCTTC.

This sequence joins TRBV10-3 and TRBJ2-3, with 7 bases matching TRBD2. Germline V gene data show CDR1 as ENHRY and CDR2 as SYGVKD. V gave up 4 bases and J gave up 3 bases; unmatched junction bases: 13. This CDR3 region has 17 residues. The CDR3: CAISGTRDPGDTDTQYF. CDR3 in DNA: TGTGCCATCAGTGGGACTAGAGACCCGGGAGATACAGATACGCAGTATTTT.

The chain joins TRBV7-9 to TRBJ1-2; D is uncertain. Trimming took off 5 bases at V and 13 bases at J, with 14 bases between the two ends. Per the germline V gene, CDR1 is SEHNR and CDR2 is FQNEAQ (reference sequence). There are 11 residues in the CDR3. Here the CDR3 DNA reads TGTGCCAGCAGCACCCAGATACTCGGCACCTTC. Encoded protein: CASSTQILGTF.

The chain couples TRBV5-4 to TRBJ2-7; 8 nucleotides align to TRBD2. Per germline, CDR1 SGHNT and CDR2 YYREEE (reference sequence). With 0 bases clipped from V and 2 bases from J, the junction kept 4 bases outside the gene matches. CDR3 length: 15 residues. The CDR3 DNA follows: TGTGCCAGCAGCTTGGGCCCGGGGGGGACCTACGAGCAGTACTTC. It yields the protein CASSLGPGGTYEQYF.

The genes are TRBV7-9 and TRBJ2-3; D unclear. Germline V lookup: CDR1 SEHNR, CDR2 FQNEAQ (reference sequence). V was pared by 5 bases and J by 4 bases, with 10 bases between. This CDR3 contains 13 residues. Here the CDR3 DNA reads TGTGCCAGCAGCGATCATACCCCAGATACGCAGTATTTT. Its translation: CASSDHTPDTQYF.

CDR3 region: CASSGTGTGHYEQYF. CDR3 coding DNA: TGTGCCAGCAGCGGAACCGGGACAGGGCACTACGAGCAGTACTTC. The chain uses TRBV11-2 and TRBJ2-7; 9 bases match TRBD1. With V trimmed by 5 bases and J by 3 bases, 8 bases remained unmatched. Germline values: CDR1 SGHAT, CDR2 FQNNGV. The CDR3 sequence is 15 residues long.

This clone showed up just once. The chain couples TRBV4-2 to TRBJ2-1; 14 bases align to TRBD2. V was clipped by 3 bases and J by 8 bases; unmatched bases: 9. The CDR3 runs 17 residues. Germline V gene data show CDR1 as LGHNA and CDR2 as YNFKEQ. DNA for the CDR3: TGTGCCAGCAGCCATTACCCTGGGACTAGCGGGAGAGATGAGCAGTTCTTC. Its translation: CASSHYPGTSGRDEQFF.

The chain is built from TRBV30 and TRBJ2-2; the D call may be TRBD1 or TRBD2 (5 bases each). From germline, CDR1 is GTSNPN and CDR2 SVGIG (reference sequence). V was clipped by 0 bases and J by 7 bases, with 6 bases between them. This CDR3 is 12 amino acids long. The CDR3: CAWSVGGGELFF. As DNA, the CDR3 is TGTGCCTGGAGTGTTGGGGGCGGGGAGCTGTTTTTT.

The J gene is TRBJ2-5, the V gene TRBV7-8, with D unclear. The J call may be incorrect, as the DNA end agrees better with TRBJ2-7. The CDR3 is 14 residues long. The germline CDR1 and CDR2 sequences are SGHVS and FQNEAQ. The CDR3 DNA reads as TGTGCCAGCAGCTTTAGGAGTAGGTCCTACGAGCAGTACTTC. Translation gives CASSFRSRSYEQYF.

The V gene is TRBV6-6, the J gene TRBJ2-7; 10 positions match TRBD2. Trimming took 5 bases from V and 4 from J; bases not matched to a gene: 8. CDR1 and CDR2 from the germline V gene are MNHNY and SVGAGI (reference sequence). CDR3 length equals 15 residues. The CDR3 region has the DNA TGTGCCAGCAGTGTCCTAGCGGGAGACGGGTACGAGCAGTACTTC. This sequence encodes CASSVLAGDGYEQYF.

V and J are TRBV27 and TRBJ2-5, with 9 bases matching TRBD1. From germline, CDR1 is MNHEY and CDR2 SMNVEV (reference sequence). CDR3 size: 16 residues. After removal of 5 bases from V and 1 base from J, the junction contained 8 bases not matched to a gene. DNA of the CDR3: TGTGCCAGCAGTACCCGGACAGGGGCGACCCAAGAGACCCAGTACTTC. This encodes CASSTRTGATQETQYF.

This clone was picked up one time. The chain uses TRBV11-2 and TRBJ2-2, with D maybe TRBD1 (5 bases). This CDR3 has 15 residues. Looked up from germline, CDR1 is SGHAT and CDR2 is FQNNGV. The V gene lost 3 bases and the J gene lost 4 bases, with 12 bases spanning the gap. DNA for the CDR3: TGTGCCAGCAGCTTGATGGGGCCCGGCACCGGGGAGCTGTTTTTT. Amino acids: CASSLMGPGTGELFF.

The CDR3 DNA reads TGTGCCAGCAGCGTAACTAGCGCCACCTACGAGCAGTACTTC. Residues: CASSVTSATYEQYF. The genes are TRBV9 and TRBJ2-7, with 7 bases lining up with TRBD2. The germline V gene encodes CDR1 SGDLS and CDR2 YYNGEE. The CDR3 runs to 14 residues. The trim removed 1 base at V and 2 bases at J, leaving 3 bases unmatched.

V is TRBV28 and J is TRBJ2-7, with D possibly called TRBD1 or TRBD2 (6 bases each). Trimming took off 2 bases at V and 7 bases at J, with 15 bases between the two ends. The CDR3 sequence is 14 residues long. CDR1 and CDR2 (germline): MDHEN, SYDVKM. CDR3 amino acids: CASSLTRGRREQYF. The DNA for the CDR3 is TGTGCCAGCAGTTTAACACGGGGGCGAAGGGAGCAGTACTTC.

This clone occurred a few times. The rearrangement joins TRBV14 to TRBJ1-1, with D possibly TRBD1 on 5 matching bases. V was clipped by 6 bases and J by 5 bases, with 13 bases between them. The CDR3 length is 13 residues. The V gene's germline CDR1 is SGHDN and CDR2 FVKESK. CDR3 region: CASSIGGSTEAFF. CDR3 DNA: TGTGCCAGCAGTATCGGGGGGAGTACTGAAGCTTTCTTT.